Listed below are T cell receptor beta chains from one sample, sequenced in a study of shared clonotypes between healthy human individuals. The data were produced by immunoSEQ multiplex PCR, yet TCRdb's version contains in-frame clones alone and is incomplete. The data show 1,500,000 or so clones, roughly 96% seen once. The material sequenced was naive CD4+ T cells sorted from blood. The receptors originated from a man under 40 in good health. Both conserved end residues are part of each CDR3. The D gene is left open where the match is weak. The size of a clone is reported for some rows only, either as once, few or many, or as a class for expanded clones.

d_call j_call v_call clone_size cdr3_aa cdr3_nt
. TRBJ1-5 TRBV7-9 . CASSFIGQDNQPQHF TGTGCCAGCAGCTTCATTGGGCAAGACAATCAGCCCCAGCATTTT
TRBD1 TRBJ2-1 TRBV9 once CASSAGERDRVRNEQFF TGTGCCAGCAGCGCCGGAGAAAGGGACAGGGTAAGGAATGAGCAGTTCTTC
TRBD1 TRBJ1-4 TRBV6-5 . CASSSRDRGGEKLFF TGTGCCAGCAGCTCCCGGGACAGGGGAGGTGAAAAACTGTTTTTT
TRBD1 TRBJ2-7 TRBV5-1 . CASSLSGQVPYEQYF TGCGCCAGCAGCTTGTCGGGACAGGTCCCTTACGAGCAGTACTTC
TRBD2 TRBJ2-5 TRBV7-2 . CASSLALAGTQYF TGTGCCAGCAGCTTAGCGTTAGCGGGGACCCAGTACTTC
. TRBJ2-6 TRBV19 . CASRFSSGSGANVLTF TGTGCCAGTAGATTTTCATCTGGTTCTGGGGCCAACGTCCTGACTTTC
. TRBJ2-7 TRBV28 . CATGEVSQIQQYF TGTGCCACCGGAGAAGTATCACAGATCCAGCAGTACTTC
TRBD1 TRBJ1-2 TRBV30 . CACPTGGGGYTF TGTGCCTGCCCTACAGGGGGCGGTGGCTACACCTTC
. TRBJ2-3 TRBV10-3 . CAISETDTQYF TGTGCCATCAGTGAGACGGATACGCAGTATTTT
TRBD1 TRBJ2-5 TRBV6-5 . CASSYSWDRVMETQYF TGTGCCAGCAGTTACTCCTGGGACAGAGTGATGGAGACCCAGTACTTC
. TRBJ2-6 TRBV28 . CASVSGVGANVLTF TGTGCCAGCGTATCCGGGGTTGGGGCCAACGTCCTGACTTTC
TRBD2 TRBJ2-3 TRBV5-4 . CASSLALAGAHTQYF TGTGCCAGCAGCTTGGCACTAGCGGGGGCCCATACGCAGTATTTT
. TRBJ2-7 TRBV27 once CASSPTPARGNSYEQYF TGTGCCAGCAGTCCGACCCCCGCGAGGGGGAACTCCTACGAGCAGTACTTC
. TRBJ2-7 TRBV4-2 . CASSRSYEQYF TGTGCCAGCAGCCGATCTTACGAGCAGTACTTC
TRBD1 TRBJ1-5 TRBV6-6 . CASSYSWTGDYQPQHF TGTGCCAGCAGTTACTCGTGGACAGGGGATTATCAGCCCCAGCATTTT
. TRBJ1-5 TRBV7-8 . CASSLVLGSGQPQHF TGTGCCAGCAGCTTAGTGTTAGGGTCGGGGCAGCCCCAGCATTTT
TRBD2 TRBJ2-1 TRBV7-6 . CASSSPRGSVYNEQFF TGTGCCAGCAGCAGCCCTCGCGGGAGTGTTTACAATGAGCAGTTCTTC
TRBD2 TRBJ2-1 TRBV2 . CASRVAGPYNEQFF TGTGCCAGCAGGGTAGCGGGACCCTACAATGAGCAGTTCTTC
. TRBJ2-7 TRBV7-7 . CASSLGAGDEQYF TGTGCCAGCAGCTTAGGAGCAGGGGACGAGCAGTACTTC
. TRBJ2-5 TRBV6-5 . CASSYSNLQETQYF TGTGCCAGCAGTTACTCTAACTTACAAGAGACCCAGTACTTC
. TRBJ2-2 TRBV7-6 once CASSLAPLVGELFF TGTGCCAGCAGCTTAGCCCCACTCGTCGGGGAGCTGTTTTTT
. TRBJ2-3 TRBV2 once CASIGNTGRGDTQYF TGTGCCAGCATTGGGAATACAGGGCGGGGAGATACGCAGTATTTT
TRBD2 TRBJ2-1 TRBV5-1 . CASSLRPVGTSGVLGYNEQFF TGCGCCAGCAGCTTGAGACCCGTCGGGACTAGCGGGGTCCTAGGGTACAATGAGCAGTTCTTC
. TRBJ1-1 TRBV28 . CASSLGGARSDTEAFF TGTGCCAGCAGCCTTGGGGGGGCGCGTTCTGACACTGAAGCTTTCTTT
TRBD2 TRBJ2-1 TRBV14 . CASSLRREGYNEQFF TGTGCCAGCAGCCTAAGGCGGGAGGGTTACAATGAGCAGTTCTTC
. TRBJ2-3 TRBV12-5 . CASGPGRSTDTQYF TGTGCTAGTGGTCCTGGACGGAGCACAGATACGCAGTATTTT
TRBD1 TRBJ2-2 TRBV29-1 . CSVVDQGARTGELFF TGCAGCGTCGTAGATCAGGGGGCGCGCACCGGGGAGCTGTTTTTT
. TRBJ1-2 TRBV5-1 . CASSWTYNYGYTF TGCGCCAGCAGTTGGACCTATAACTATGGCTACACCTTC
. TRBJ2-7 TRBV11-2 once CASSLWYGPYEQYF TGTGCCAGCAGCTTATGGTACGGTCCCTACGAGCAGTACTTC
TRBD1 TRBJ2-1 TRBV28 . CASSFRAGGSYNEQFF TGTGCCAGCAGTTTCCGGGCAGGGGGCAGCTACAATGAGCAGTTCTTC
. TRBJ2-3 TRBV10-3 . CAISDHHEGTDTQYF TGTGCCATCAGTGATCATCATGAGGGCACAGATACGCAGTATTTT
TRBD1 TRBJ1-4 TRBV7-2 . CASSSGQTNEKLFF TGTGCCAGCAGCTCGGGACAGACTAATGAAAAACTGTTTTTT
. TRBJ1-4 TRBV14 . CASSQDHRINEKLFF TGTGCCAGCAGCCAAGATCATCGGATTAATGAAAAACTGTTTTTT
. TRBJ1-4 TRBV29-1 . CSVGWGATNEKLFF TGCAGCGTGGGATGGGGGGCAACTAATGAAAAACTGTTTTTT
. TRBJ1-2 TRBV5-1 . CASSLDIGTNYGYTF TGCGCCAGCAGCTTGGATATCGGGACGAACTATGGCTACACCTTC
. TRBJ2-1 TRBV5-6 . CASSLRREQFF TGTGCCAGCAGCTTGAGGAGAGAGCAGTTCTTC